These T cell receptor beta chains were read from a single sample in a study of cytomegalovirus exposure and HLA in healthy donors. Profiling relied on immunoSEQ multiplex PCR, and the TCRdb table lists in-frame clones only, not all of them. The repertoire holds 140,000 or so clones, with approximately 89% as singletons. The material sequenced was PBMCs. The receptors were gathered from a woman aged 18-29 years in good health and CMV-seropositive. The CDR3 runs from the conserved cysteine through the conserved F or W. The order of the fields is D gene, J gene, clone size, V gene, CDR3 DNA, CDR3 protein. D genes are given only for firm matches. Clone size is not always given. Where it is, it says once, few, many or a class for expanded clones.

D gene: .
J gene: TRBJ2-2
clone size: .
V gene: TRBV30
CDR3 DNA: TGTGCCTGGATGAAGGCAGGGCAGAACACCGGGGAGCTGTTTTTT
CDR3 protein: CAWMKAGQNTGELFF

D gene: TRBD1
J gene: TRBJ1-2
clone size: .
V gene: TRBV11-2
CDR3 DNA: TGTGCCAGCAGCTCACAGGGGGCAGGCTATGGCTACACCTTC
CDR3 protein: CASSSQGAGYGYTF

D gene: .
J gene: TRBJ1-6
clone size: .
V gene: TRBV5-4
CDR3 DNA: TGTGCCAGCCGAATCTGGCACAGCTCCTATAATTCACCCCTCCACTTT
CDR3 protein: CASRIWHSSYNSPLHF

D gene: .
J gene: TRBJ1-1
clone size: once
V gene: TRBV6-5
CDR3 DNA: TGTGCCAGCAGTCCGACAGGCTTGAACACTGAAGCTTTCTTT
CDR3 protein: CASSPTGLNTEAFF

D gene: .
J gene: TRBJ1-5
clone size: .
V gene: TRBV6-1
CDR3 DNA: TGTGCCAGCAGTGAAAGAACGGGGGGCTTTGATCAGCCCCAGCATTTT
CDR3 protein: CASSERTGGFDQPQHF

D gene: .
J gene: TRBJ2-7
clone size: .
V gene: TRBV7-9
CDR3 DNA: TGTGCCAGCAGCTTCGACAGCTACGAGCAGTACTTC
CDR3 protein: CASSFDSYEQYF

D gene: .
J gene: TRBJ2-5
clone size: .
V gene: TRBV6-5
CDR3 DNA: TGTGCCAGCAGTTATGGACAGTTAGAGACCCAGTACTTC
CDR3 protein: CASSYGQLETQYF

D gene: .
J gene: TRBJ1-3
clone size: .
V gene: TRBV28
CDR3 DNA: TGTGCCAGCAGTTTAACTGGGAGCCCCTCTGGAAACACCATATATTTT
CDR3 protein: CASSLTGSPSGNTIYF

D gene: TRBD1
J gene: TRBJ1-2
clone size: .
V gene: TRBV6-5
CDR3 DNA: TGTGCCAGCAGTCCGGGGACAGGGGCATACTATGGCTACACCTTC
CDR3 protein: CASSPGTGAYYGYTF

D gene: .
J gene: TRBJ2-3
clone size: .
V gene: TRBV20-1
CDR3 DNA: TGCAGTGGGAAGCACGGGGAGTCACAGTATTTT
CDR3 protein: CSGKHGESQYF

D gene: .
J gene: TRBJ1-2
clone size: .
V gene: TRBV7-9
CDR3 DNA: TGTGCCAGCAGCTTAGGAGATGGCTACACCTTC
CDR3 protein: CASSLGDGYTF

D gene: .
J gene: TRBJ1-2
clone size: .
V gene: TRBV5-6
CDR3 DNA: TGTGCCAGCAGCCTCGGTGCCGGCTACACCTTC
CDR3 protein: CASSLGAGYTF

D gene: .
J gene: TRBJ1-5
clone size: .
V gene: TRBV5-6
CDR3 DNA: TGTGCCAGCAGCTGGGGGGGGCAGGGCTCCCAGCCCCAGCATTTT
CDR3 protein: CASSWGGQGSQPQHF

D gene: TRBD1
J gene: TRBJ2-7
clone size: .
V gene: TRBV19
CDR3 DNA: TGTGCCAGCGCGGGTAGGACAGGGCTCAACGAGCAGTACTTC
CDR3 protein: CASAGRTGLNEQYF

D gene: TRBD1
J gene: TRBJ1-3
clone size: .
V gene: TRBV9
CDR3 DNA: TGTGCCAGCAGTCAGTTCTCCGGGACAGGGACTGGAAACACCATATATTTT
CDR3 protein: CASSQFSGTGTGNTIYF

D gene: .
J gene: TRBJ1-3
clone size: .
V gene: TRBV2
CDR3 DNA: TGTGCCAGCGGTACAGGCATCTCTGGAAACACCATATATTTT
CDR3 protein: CASGTGISGNTIYF

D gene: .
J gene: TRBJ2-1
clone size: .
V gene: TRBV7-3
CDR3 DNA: TGTGCCAGCAGCTTATCGGGCGGGGCCTGGTATGAGCAGTTCTTC
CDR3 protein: CASSLSGGAWYEQFF

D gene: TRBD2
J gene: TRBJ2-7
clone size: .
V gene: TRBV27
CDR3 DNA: TGTGCCAGCAGTTTACAGGCGGGGGGGCCCCACGAGCAGTACTTC
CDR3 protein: CASSLQAGGPHEQYF

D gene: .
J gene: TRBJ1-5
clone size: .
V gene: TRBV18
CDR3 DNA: TGTGCCAGCTCACCGAACAGCCACCATAGCAATCAGCCCCAGCATTTT
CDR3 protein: CASSPNSHHSNQPQHF

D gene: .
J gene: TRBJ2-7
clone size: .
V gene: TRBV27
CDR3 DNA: TGTGCCAGCAGTTTACAAGGGGGTTACGAGCAGTACTTC
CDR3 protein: CASSLQGGYEQYF

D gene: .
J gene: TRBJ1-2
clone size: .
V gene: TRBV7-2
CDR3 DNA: TGTGCCAGCAGCAAATTCAGACAGGCCCACTATGGCTACACCTTC
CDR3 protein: CASSKFRQAHYGYTF

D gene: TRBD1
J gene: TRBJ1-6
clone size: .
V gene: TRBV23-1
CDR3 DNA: TGCGCCAGCAGTCCTAGGAGACAGGGGGCTTTGGGTAATTCACCCCTCCACTTT
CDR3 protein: CASSPRRQGALGNSPLHF

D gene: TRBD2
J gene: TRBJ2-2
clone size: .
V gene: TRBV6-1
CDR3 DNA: TGTGCCAGCGCAAAGTCGGGGGAGGGGACCGGGGAGCTGTTTTTT
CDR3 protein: CASAKSGEGTGELFF

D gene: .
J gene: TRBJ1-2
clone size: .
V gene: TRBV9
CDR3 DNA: TGTGCCAGCAGCGTAGGTAAAGGGGATGGCTACACCTTC
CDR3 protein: CASSVGKGDGYTF

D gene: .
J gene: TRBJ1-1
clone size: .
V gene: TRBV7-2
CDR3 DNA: TGTGCCAGCAGCCAGGAGGGGTGGGGGAACACTGAAGCTTTCTTT
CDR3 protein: CASSQEGWGNTEAFF

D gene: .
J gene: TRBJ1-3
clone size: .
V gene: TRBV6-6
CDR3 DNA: TGTGCCAGCAGCCCCGCGGGGGCGGTTGGAAACACCATATATTTT
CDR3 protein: CASSPAGAVGNTIYF

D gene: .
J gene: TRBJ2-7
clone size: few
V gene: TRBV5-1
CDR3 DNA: TGCGCCAGCAGCATACTTACTACCGATGGTGAGCAGTACTTC
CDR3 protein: CASSILTTDGEQYF

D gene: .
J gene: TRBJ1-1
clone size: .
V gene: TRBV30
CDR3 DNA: TGTGCCTGGAGGCCACAACTGAACACTGAAGCTTTCTTT
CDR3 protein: CAWRPQLNTEAFF

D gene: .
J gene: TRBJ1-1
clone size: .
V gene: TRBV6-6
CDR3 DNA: TGTGCCAGCAGTTACCCAATGGACAAGCCGAACACTGAAGCTTTCTTT
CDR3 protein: CASSYPMDKPNTEAFF

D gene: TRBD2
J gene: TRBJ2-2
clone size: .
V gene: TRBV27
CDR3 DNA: TGTGCCAGCAGTTCGGGACTAGCCAACACCGGGGAGCTGTTTTTT
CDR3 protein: CASSSGLANTGELFF

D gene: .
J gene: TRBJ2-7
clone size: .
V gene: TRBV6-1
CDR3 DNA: TGTGCCAGCAGTCAACAGGGTACCGAGTACTTC
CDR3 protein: CASSQQGTEYF

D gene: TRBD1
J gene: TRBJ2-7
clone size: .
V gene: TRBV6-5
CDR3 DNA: TGTGCCAGCTCGGGACAGGGCAGGGACGAGCAGTACTTC
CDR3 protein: CASSGQGRDEQYF

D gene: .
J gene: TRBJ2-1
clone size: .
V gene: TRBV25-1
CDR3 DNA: TGTGCCAGCAGTTACTCAGGGGCTAACTACAATGAGCAGTTCTTC
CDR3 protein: CASSYSGANYNEQFF

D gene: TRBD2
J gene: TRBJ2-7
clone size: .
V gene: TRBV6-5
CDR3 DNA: TGTGCCAGCAGTCGACTAGCGGGGACGGTGGACGAGCAGTACTTC
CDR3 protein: CASSRLAGTVDEQYF

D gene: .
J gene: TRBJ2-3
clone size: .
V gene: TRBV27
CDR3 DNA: TGTGCCAGCAGTTTCGGGATTCTTAGCACAGATACGCAGTATTTT
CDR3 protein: CASSFGILSTDTQYF

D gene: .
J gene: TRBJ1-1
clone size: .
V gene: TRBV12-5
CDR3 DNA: TGTGCTAGTGGTTTGGCGGGGGGGATGAACACTGAAGCTTTCTTT
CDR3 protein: CASGLAGGMNTEAFF

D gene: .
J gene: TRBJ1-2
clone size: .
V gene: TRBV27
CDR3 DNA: TGTGCCAGCAGTTTCTCGTCTATTAACTATGGCTACACCTTC
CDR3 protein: CASSFSSINYGYTF

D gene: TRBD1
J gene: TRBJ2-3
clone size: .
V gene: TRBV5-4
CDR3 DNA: TGTGCCAGCAGCCCCGGGACAGGGAGGACAGATACGCAGTATTTT
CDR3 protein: CASSPGTGRTDTQYF

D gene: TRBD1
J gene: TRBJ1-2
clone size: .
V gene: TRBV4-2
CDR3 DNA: TGTGCCAGCAACGACCGACAGGGGCACTATGGCTACACCTTC
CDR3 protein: CASNDRQGHYGYTF

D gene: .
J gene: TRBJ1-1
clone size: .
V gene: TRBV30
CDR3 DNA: TGTGCCTGGAGTGCCAGAAACACTGAAGCTTTCTTT
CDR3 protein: CAWSARNTEAFF

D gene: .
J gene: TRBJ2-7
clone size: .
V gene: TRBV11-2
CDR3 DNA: TGTGCCAGCAGCTTAGGGGCAGGGGTTGTCGGCTTC
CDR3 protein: CASSLGAGVVGF

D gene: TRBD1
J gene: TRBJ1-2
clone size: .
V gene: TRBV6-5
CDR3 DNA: TGTGCCAGCAGTCCCGGGACAGGAGTGCGGGGCTACACCTTC
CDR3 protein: CASSPGTGVRGYTF

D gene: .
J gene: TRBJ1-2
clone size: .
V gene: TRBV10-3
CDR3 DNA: TGTGCCATCAGTGCTAAGGGGCAACTTCTTCCCACTAACTATGGCTACACCTTC
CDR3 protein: CAISAKGQLLPTNYGYTF

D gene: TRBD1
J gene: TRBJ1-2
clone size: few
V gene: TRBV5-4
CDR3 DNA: TGTGCCAGCAGCACGGGCGACAGGGTTCATGGCTACACCTTC
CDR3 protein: CASSTGDRVHGYTF

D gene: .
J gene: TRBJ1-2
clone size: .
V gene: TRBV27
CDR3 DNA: TGTGCCAGCAAGAAAAGGGGCTGGGGAGGCTACACCTTC
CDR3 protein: CASKKRGWGGYTF

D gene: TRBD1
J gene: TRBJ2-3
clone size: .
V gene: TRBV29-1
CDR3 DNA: TGCAGCGTTGATAGGGGGACAGGCCGGAAGTATTTT
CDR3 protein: CSVDRGTGRKYF

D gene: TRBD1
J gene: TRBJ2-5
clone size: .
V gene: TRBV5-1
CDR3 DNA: TGCGCCAGCAGCTTGAACAGGGGGCGGGAGACCCAGTACTTC
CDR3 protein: CASSLNRGRETQYF

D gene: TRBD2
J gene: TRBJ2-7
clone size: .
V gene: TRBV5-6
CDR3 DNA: TGTGCCAGCAGCTTCGAGCGGGGGGGCCTCTACGAGCAGTACTTC
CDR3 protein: CASSFERGGLYEQYF

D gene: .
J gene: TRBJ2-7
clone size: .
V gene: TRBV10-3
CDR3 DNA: TGTGCCATCAGTGAGTCCGGGGGGCCTATTTACGAGCAGTACTTC
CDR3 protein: CAISESGGPIYEQYF

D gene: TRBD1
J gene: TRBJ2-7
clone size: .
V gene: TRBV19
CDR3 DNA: TGTGCCAGTAGTAAGGACAGGGGTCGCCCCTACGAGCAGTACTTC
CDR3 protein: CASSKDRGRPYEQYF

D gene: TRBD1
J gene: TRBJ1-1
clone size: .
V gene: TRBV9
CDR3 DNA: TGTGCCAGCAGCGTTGGAACAGGGGGCGTCACTGAAGCTTTCTTT
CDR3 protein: CASSVGTGGVTEAFF

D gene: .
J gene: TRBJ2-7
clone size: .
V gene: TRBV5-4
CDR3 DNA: TGTGCCAGCAGCTCCGTAGGGGGCGAGCAGTACTTC
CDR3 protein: CASSSVGGEQYF

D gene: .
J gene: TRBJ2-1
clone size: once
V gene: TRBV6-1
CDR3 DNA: TGTGCCAGCAGTGGAGGTTTTAGCAATGAGCAGTTCTTC
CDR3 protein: CASSGGFSNEQFF

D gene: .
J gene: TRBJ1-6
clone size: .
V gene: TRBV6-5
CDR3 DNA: TGTGCCAGCAAAGGTCAACAGGAATCACCCCTCCACTTT
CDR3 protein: CASKGQQESPLHF

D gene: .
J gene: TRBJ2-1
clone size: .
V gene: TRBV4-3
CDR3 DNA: TGCGCCAGCAGCCAAGGGGGGGGGCCGTGGGATGAGCAGTTCTTC
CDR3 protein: CASSQGGGPWDEQFF

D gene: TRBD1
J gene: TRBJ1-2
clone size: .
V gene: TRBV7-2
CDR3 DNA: TGTGCCAGCAGCTGGGACAGGCGATCCTATGGCTACACCTTC
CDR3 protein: CASSWDRRSYGYTF

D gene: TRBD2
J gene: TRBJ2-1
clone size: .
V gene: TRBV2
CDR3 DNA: TGTGCCAGCAGTGATGGGACTAGCAATCCGCAGTTCTTC
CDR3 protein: CASSDGTSNPQFF